The 2 T cell receptor beta chains below come from one sample, sequenced in a study of cytomegalovirus exposure and HLA in healthy donors. The protocol was immunoSEQ multiplex PCR, while the TCRdb copy is restricted to in-frame clones and leaves out a portion. Seen here are 97,000 or so clones, roughly 94% observed once, and the top ten hold roughly 0.9%. Sequenced sample: PBMCs. These receptors originate from a woman in her late teens or twenties in good health and CMV-seronegative.

The chain employs TRBV10-2 and TRBJ2-1; TRBD1 aligns across 7 bases. CDR3 length: 14 residues. V dropped 2 bases and J dropped 5; count of bases not matched to a gene: 3. CDR1 and CDR2 from the germline V gene are WSHSY and SAAADI. The CDR3 region is CASSERDRHNEQFF. DNA for the CDR3: TGCGCCAGCAGTGAGCGGGACAGACACAATGAGCAGTTCTTC.

The chain is built from TRBV19 and TRBJ1-4; 11 bases fit TRBD1. The CDR3 sequence is 16 residues long. Germline CDR1 LNHDA, CDR2 SQIVND (reference sequence). The trim removed 4 bases at V and 8 bases at J, leaving 9 bases unmatched. The CDR3, as DNA: TGTGCCAGTAGTACCTGGGACAGGGGGAATAAGGAAAAACTGTTTTTT. It encodes CASSTWDRGNKEKLFF.